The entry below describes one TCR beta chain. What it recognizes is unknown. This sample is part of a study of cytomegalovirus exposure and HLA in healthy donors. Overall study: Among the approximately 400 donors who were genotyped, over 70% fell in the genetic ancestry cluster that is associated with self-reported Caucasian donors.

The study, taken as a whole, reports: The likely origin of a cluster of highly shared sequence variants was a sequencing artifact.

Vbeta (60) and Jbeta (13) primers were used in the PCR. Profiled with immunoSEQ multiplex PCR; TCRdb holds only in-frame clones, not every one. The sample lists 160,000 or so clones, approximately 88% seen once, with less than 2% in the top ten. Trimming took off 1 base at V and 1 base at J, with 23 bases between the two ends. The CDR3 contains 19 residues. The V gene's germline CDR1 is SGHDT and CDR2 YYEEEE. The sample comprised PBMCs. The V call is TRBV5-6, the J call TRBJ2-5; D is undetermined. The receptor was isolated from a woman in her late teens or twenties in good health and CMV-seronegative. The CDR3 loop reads CASSLRFGLERPGQETQYF. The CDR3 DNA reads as TGTGCCAGCAGCTTGAGATTTGGCTTAGAGAGGCCGGGCCAAGAGACCCAGTACTTC.